The next 8 T cell receptor beta chains were all read from a single sample in a study of T-cell reconstitution after alpha-beta-depleted transplantation in children. The authors prepared the TCRbeta library with unique molecular identifiers. TCRdb independently ran MiXCR on the PCR reads; one entry per CDR3 protein. Seen here are about 110,000 distinct CDR3 sequences, roughly 6.1% observed once, and the top ten hold approximately 25%. The specimen was PBMCs, mostly from graft donor cells, collected 360 days after TCRalphabeta/CD19-depleted stem cell transplant. Receptor source: a male patient aged 2 to 10 who had a stem cell transplant for acute lymphoblastic leukemia, so the T cells may come from the graft donor.

V is TRBV19 and J is TRBJ2-1, with D possibly matching TRBD2 (6 bases). This CDR3 contains 13 residues. Germline V gene sequence: CDR1 LNHDA, CDR2 SQIVND (reference sequence). With 4 bases removed from V and 7 bases from J, the gap between germline ends came to 11 bases. The CDR3 loop reads CASSTGTLNEQFF. The CDR3 bases are TGTGCCAGTAGTACAGGGACTCTGAATGAGCAGTTCTTC.

This clonotype was recorded many times. The chain couples TRBV10-2 to TRBJ2-7, with a weak D call TRBD2 (6 bases). This CDR3 is 11 amino acids long. In germline, CDR1 is WSHSY, CDR2 SAAADI. V lost 10 bases to trimming and J lost 6 bases, with 13 bases between them. CDR3 sequence: CATTSTVEQYF. The DNA of the CDR3 is TGCGCCACCACTAGCACGGTCGAGCAGTACTTC.

This clonotype has ten or more counts. The chain is built from TRBV7-8 and TRBJ2-7; D is unclear. Germline V CDR1 and CDR2: SGHVS, FQNEAQ. There are 14 residues in the CDR3. Trimming stripped 1 base from V and 2 bases from J, with 9 bases between. CDR3 bases: TGTGCCAGCAGCTTAGGGGATACCCCCTACGAGCAGTACTTC. This codes for CASSLGDTPYEQYF.

In the case of this clonotype: Given a much more abundant clone one base away, this may be a read error. The chain has TRBV6-5 and TRBJ2-7; TRBD1 matches at 9 bases. Germline V gene lookup returns CDR1 MNHEY and CDR2 SVGAGI. Losses at the gene ends were 2 bases for V and 3 bases for J; bases not matched to a gene: 2. This CDR3 has 14 amino acids. This chain's CDR3 is CASSYAGQGYEQYF. The CDR3 DNA reads TGTGCCAGCAGTTACGCGGGACAGGGCTACGAGCAGTACTTC.

This clonotype was recorded at least ten times. The rearrangement joins TRBV5-8 to TRBJ2-3, with TRBD1 matching 9 bases. Per the germline V gene, CDR1 is SGHTS and CDR2 is YDEGEE. Trimming took 4 bases from V and 0 from J; bases not matched to a gene: 3. The CDR3 totals 15 residues. The CDR3 region is CASSRGTGSTDTQYF. The CDR3 DNA reads TGTGCCAGCAGCCGTGGGACAGGGAGCACAGATACGCAGTATTTT.

The chain has TRBV9 and TRBJ2-5; no clear D gene. The CDR3 runs 13 residues. From germline, CDR1 is SGDLS and CDR2 YYNGEE. Deletions cut 3 bases from V and 3 bases from J, with 9 bases between. The CDR3 nucleotides read TGTGCCAGCAGCGCAAGCCTAGAAGAGACCCAGTACTTC. This translates into CASSASLEETQYF. Combining the CDR3 with reference TRBV9 and TRBJ2-5 gives the whole variable domain DSGVTQTPKHLITATGQRVTLRCSPRSGDLSVYWYQQSLDQGLQFLIQYYNGEERAKGNILERFSAQQFPDLHSELNLSSLELGDSALYFCASSASLEETQYFGPGTRLLVL.

The table lists this clonotype with many counts. The chain links TRBV5-1 to TRBJ2-3, with D unresolved. This CDR3 has 13 amino acids. V was trimmed by 0 bases and J by 7 bases, leaving 9 bases between them. CDR1 is SGHRS and CDR2 is YFSETQ in the germline V gene. Written as DNA, the CDR3 is TGCGCCAGCAGCTTGGCCCTTCTATATACGCAGTATTTT. Residues: CASSLALLYTQYF.

This clonotype appeared many times. J is TRBJ2-7 and V is TRBV7-2, with TRBD2 matching 9 bases. The germline V gene has CDR1 SGHTA and CDR2 FQGNSA. The CDR3 is 14 residues long. V was pared by 4 bases and J by 7 bases, with 8 bases of the junction left unmatched. In DNA form, the CDR3 reads TGTGCCAGCAGCTGGCTAGCGGGACCCGGAGAGCAGTACTTC. Its protein product is CASSWLAGPGEQYF.